Below are 27 T cell receptor beta chains sequenced from a single sample in a study of T-cell memory formation after mild COVID-19. From the 5' RACE reads, TCRdb called clonotypes with MiXCR, one entry per CDR3 protein. The sample lists hundreds of thousands of distinct CDR3 sequences, roughly 18% occurring once. Sequenced: PBMCs or a T cell subset sorted from them (not recorded which). These receptors were taken from a man aged 18-30 years who had mild COVID-19 (a few samples of this study predate the infection). Cell type and time point are not known.

In this sample, this clonotype turned up a few times. The gene calls are TRBV15 and TRBJ1-1, with 8 bases lining up with TRBD1. V lost 2 bases to trimming and J lost 0 bases; unmatched junction nucleotides: 2. This CDR3 region has 15 residues. Germline lookup yields CDR1 LNHNV and CDR2 YYDKDF (reference sequence). CDR3 bases: TGTGCCACCAGCAGACGGACAGGGTTGAACACTGAAGCTTTCTTT. This gives the protein CATSRRTGLNTEAFF.

This clonotype has just a few counts. The chain uses TRBV10-2 and TRBJ2-3; D call uncertain. In germline, CDR1 is WSHSY, CDR2 SAAADI. CDR3 length equals 14 residues. The ends were cut back, 3 bases at V and 2 bases at J, with 9 bases in the middle. The CDR3 loop is CASSEDDPTDTQYF. CDR3 coding DNA: TGCGCCAGCAGTGAAGACGACCCCACAGATACGCAGTATTTT.

The J gene is TRBJ2-4, the V gene TRBV11-2; the D is unclear. Trimming took off 5 bases at V and 4 bases at J, with 15 bases between the two ends. The CDR3 has 15 amino acids. Germline lookup yields CDR1 SGHAT and CDR2 FQNNGV. The CDR3 sequence: CASSPATQWKNIQYF. The CDR3 region has the DNA TGTGCCAGCAGCCCCGCGACGCAGTGGAAAAACATTCAGTACTTC.

This clonotype has more than one count but fewer than ten. This rearrangement joins TRBV7-7 to TRBJ2-2; weak D call: TRBD1 (6 bases). CDR1 and CDR2 (germline): SSHAT, FNYEAQ (reference sequence). V was pared by 5 bases and J by 10 bases, with 11 bases between. The CDR3 loop spans 12 amino acids. CDR3: CASSVQGLELFF. The CDR3 DNA is TGTGCCAGCAGCGTACAGGGTTTGGAGCTGTTTTTT. The full variable domain, completed using reference TRBV7-7 and TRBJ2-2, is GAGVSQSPRYKVTKRGQDVTLRCDPISSHATLYWYQQALGQGPEFLTYFNYEAQPDKSGLPSDRFSAERPEGSISTLTIQRTEQRDSAMYRCASSVQGLELFFGEGSRLTVL.

The chain has TRBV6-2 or TRBV6-3 and TRBJ2-1, with 12 bases matching TRBD1. Germline CDR1 and CDR2: MNHEY and SVGEGT. The CDR3 runs 17 residues. J was trimmed by 5 bases and V by 2 bases; bases with no gene match: 7. The CDR3 protein is CASSYTLGQGADNEQFF. CDR3 nucleotides: TGTGCCAGCAGTTACACTCTGGGACAGGGGGCGGACAATGAGCAGTTCTTC.

The chain recombines TRBV10-3 with TRBJ1-1; no reliable D call. The V gene lost 11 bases and the J gene lost 11 bases, with 21 bases spanning the gap. There are 12 residues in the CDR3. Germline loops: CDR1 ENHRY, CDR2 SYGVKD. CDR3: CAVSHKPYGAFF. The CDR3, as DNA: TGTGCCGTCTCTCATAAACCCTATGGTGCTTTCTTT.

This clonotype was seen repeatedly, ten times or more. This rearrangement joins TRBV4-3 to TRBJ2-7; D unresolved. Germline CDR1 is LGHNA and CDR2 is YSLEER. The CDR3 is 14 amino acids. V dropped 0 bases and J dropped 3 bases, with 9 bases sitting between them. This chain's CDR3 is CASSQDLGYYEQYF. The CDR3 DNA is TGCGCCAGCAGCCAAGATCTAGGGTACTACGAGCAGTACTTC.

This clonotype was counted between two and nine times. This chain connects TRBV28 to TRBJ2-5; D is possibly TRBD1 (6 bases). Trimming cost V 6 bases and J 5 bases, with 10 bases left between them. This CDR3 has 12 residues. CDR1 and CDR2 (germline): MDHEN, SYDVKM. The CDR3 spells CASRPQGETQYF. CDR3 nucleotide sequence: TGTGCCAGCAGACCCCAGGGGGAGACCCAGTACTTC.

The chain recombines TRBV28 with TRBJ1-3; D gene unclear. The CDR3 extends over 14 amino acids. V was cut by 1 base and J by 5 bases, with 9 bases left in between. Per germline, CDR1 MDHEN and CDR2 SYDVKM. This CDR3 is CASSLSPGRNTIYF. CDR3 in DNA: TGTGCCAGCAGTTTATCCCCCGGGAGAAACACCATATATTTT.

This clonotype was detected only a few times. The chain combines TRBV7-9 with TRBJ2-1, with 10 bases that match TRBD1. There are 16 residues in the CDR3. Germline V gene lookup returns CDR1 SEHNR and CDR2 FQNEAQ (reference sequence). Trimming removed 0 bases from V and 5 bases from J; junction bases left unmatched: 4. This chain's CDR3 is CASSLALGQGNNEQFF. CDR3 bases: TGTGCCAGCAGCTTAGCCTTGGGACAGGGGAACAATGAGCAGTTCTTC.

This clonotype has a handful of counts. The chain carries TRBV4-1 and TRBJ2-3; 9 nucleotides align to TRBD2. Trimming at V came to 1 base and at J to 2 bases, leaving 4 bases not matched to a gene. The germline CDR1 and CDR2 sequences are MGHRA and YSYEKL. The CDR3 loop spans 16 amino acids. CDR3 sequence reads: CASSQGVAGVTDTQYF. DNA of the CDR3: TGCGCCAGCAGCCAAGGAGTAGCGGGGGTCACAGATACGCAGTATTTT.

This clonotype was observed a few times. The J gene is TRBJ1-2, the V gene TRBV10-3, with 7 bases matching TRBD1. V dropped 3 bases and J dropped 4; count of bases not matched to a gene: 2. Germline CDR1 ENHRY, CDR2 SYGVKD. The CDR3 consists of 13 residues. The CDR3 loop is CAISEGGSYGYTF. In nucleotides, the CDR3 is TGTGCCATCAGTGAAGGGGGCAGCTATGGCTACACCTTC.

The chain has TRBV19 and TRBJ1-4, with 7 nucleotides matching TRBD1. The CDR3 sequence is 16 residues long. The V segment lost 3 bases and the J segment 4 bases; nucleotides outside the gene matches: 8. CDR1 LNHDA and CDR2 SQIVND come from the germline V gene (reference sequence). The CDR3 DNA reads TGTGCCAGTAGTATCCTTCCGGGGACAGTTAATGAAAAACTGTTTTTT. As protein: CASSILPGTVNEKLFF.

This clonotype was detected a few times. The rearrangement uses TRBV5-1 and TRBJ2-3, with 12 bases matching TRBD2. Trimming took 1 base from V and 2 from J; bases not matched to a gene: 2. Germline V gene sequence: CDR1 SGHRS, CDR2 YFSETQ. The length of the CDR3 is 16 residues. The CDR3 sequence: CASSLLAGGNTDTQYF. The CDR3 nucleotides read TGCGCCAGCAGCTTGCTAGCGGGGGGGAACACAGATACGCAGTATTTT.

V gene TRBV12-3 or TRBV12-4 combines with J gene TRBJ1-2, with 8 nucleotides matching TRBD1. The V segment lost 2 bases and the J segment 4 bases; nucleotides outside the gene matches: 3. The CDR3 is 14 residues long. DNA of the CDR3: TGTGCCAGCAGTTTAAGACAGGGGAGCTATGGCTACACCTTC. As protein: CASSLRQGSYGYTF.

The chain couples TRBV28 to TRBJ2-7; the match to TRBD1 covers 8 bases. The V gene end was trimmed by 5 bases and the J gene end by 1 base; junction bases not matched to a gene: 1. Germline CDR1 reads MDHEN; CDR2 reads SYDVKM. The CDR3 covers 13 residues. This CDR3 is CASSRTGSYEQYV. CDR3 DNA sequence: TGTGCCAGCAGTCGGACAGGGTCCTACGAGCAGTACGTC.

This clonotype was counted between two and nine times. This rearrangement joins TRBV7-9 to TRBJ1-5; 8 bases fit TRBD1. The germline CDR1 and CDR2 sequences are SEHNR and FQNEAQ (reference sequence). The trim removed 4 bases at V and 2 bases at J, leaving 7 bases unmatched. CDR3 length equals 16 residues. The DNA for the CDR3 is TGTGCCAGCAGCTCCCAGGGGGCCGATGGCAATCAGCCCCAGCATTTT. Protein product: CASSSQGADGNQPQHF.

This clonotype occurred many times. The rearrangement joins TRBV20-1 to TRBJ1-5; weak D call: TRBD1 (5 bases). V was clipped by 0 bases and J by 0 bases, with 15 bases between them. Germline V gene data show CDR1 as DFQATT and CDR2 as SNEGSKA (reference sequence). This CDR3 contains 17 residues. In DNA form, the CDR3 reads TGCAGTGCTAGAGAGTTTGGGGGGATTCCTAGCAATCAGCCCCAGCATTTT. Translation gives CSAREFGGIPSNQPQHF.

CDR3: CASSLVSGDYEQYF. In nucleotides, the CDR3 is TGCGCCAGCAGCTTGGTGTCGGGGGACTACGAGCAGTACTTC. This rearrangement joins TRBV5-1 to TRBJ2-7, with D tentatively TRBD2 (6 bases). There are 14 residues in the CDR3. Germline V gene sequence: CDR1 SGHRS, CDR2 YFSETQ. V lost 0 bases and J 3 bases, leaving 10 bases between the germline ends. Together with reference TRBV5-1 and TRBJ2-7, the CDR3 gives the full variable domain: KAGVTQTPRYLIKTRGQQVTLSCSPISGHRSVSWYQQTPGQGLQFLFEYFSETQRNKGNFPGRFSGRQFSNSRSEMNVSTLELGDSALYLCASSLVSGDYEQYFGPGTRLTVT.

This clonotype occurred a few times. The J gene is TRBJ1-1, the V gene TRBV6-5; no definite D call. Trimming pared 5 bases from V and 2 bases from J, leaving 15 bases between. CDR3 size: 15 residues. Germline CDR1 is MNHEY and CDR2 is SVGAGI. The CDR3 reads CASSAHKITNTEAFF. In DNA form, the CDR3 reads TGTGCCAGCAGTGCCCACAAAATAACCAACACTGAAGCTTTCTTT.

The genes are TRBV2 and TRBJ2-6, with no clear D. The CDR3 has 12 residues. The V and J ends lost 4 bases and 3 bases respectively, with 1 base between them. CDR1 and CDR2 (germline): SNHLY, FYNNEI. CDR3 DNA sequence: TGTGCCAGCAGTGGTGGGGCCAACGTCCTGACTTTC. Translation: CASSGGANVLTF. The whole variable domain, filled in from reference TRBV2 and TRBJ2-6, reads EPEVTQTPSHQVTQMGQEVILRCVPISNHLYFYWYRQILGQKVEFLVSFYNNEISEKSEIFDDQFSVERPDGSNFTLKIRSTKLEDSAMYFCASSGGANVLTFGAGSRLTVL.

This clonotype was seen a few times. The J gene is TRBJ1-2, the V gene TRBV3-1, with D possibly being TRBD1 (5 bases). V lost 1 base to trimming and J lost 4 bases, with 19 bases between them. The CDR3 runs 17 residues. Germline CDR1 LGHDT, CDR2 YNNKEL (reference sequence). CDR3 coding DNA: TGTGCCAGCAGCCAAGTCACCCTCGGCGGGACTCGCTATGGCTACACCTTC. It codes for CASSQVTLGGTRYGYTF.

The J gene is TRBJ2-1, the V gene TRBV28; D ambiguous. CDR1 and CDR2 (germline): MDHEN, SYDVKM. This CDR3 is built from 13 residues. V was trimmed by 2 bases and J by 10 bases, leaving 12 bases between them. CDR3 loop: CASSLGVPSEQFF. Here the CDR3 DNA reads TGTGCCAGCAGTTTAGGGGTGCCCAGCGAGCAGTTCTTC.

The V and J genes are TRBV12-2 and TRBJ1-5; the tabulated D call, TRBD1, remains unverified against the DNA. TRBV12-2 is described as a pseudogene. There are 19 residues in the CDR3. The CDR3 sequence: CASRLAIMRQTGGSEPQHF. The CDR3 DNA reads as TGTGCAAGTCGCTTAGCGATTATGAGACAGACAGGGGGCTCAGAGCCCCAGCATTTT.

Of note for this clonotype: A clone one base away is much larger, so this may be a read error. The chain combines TRBV3-1 with TRBJ1-2; TRBD1 is a possible D gene (6 bases). Germline lookup yields CDR1 LGHDT and CDR2 YNNKEL (reference sequence). The CDR3 runs 12 residues. The ends were cut back, 4 bases at V and 7 bases at J, with 10 bases in the middle. DNA of the CDR3: TGTGCCAGCAGCCCAGGGGAGGGTGGCTACACCTTC. Translation gives CASSPGEGGYTF.

The table lists this clonotype with a few counts. CDR3 in amino acids: CSASRDNNEQFF. The CDR3 bases are TGCAGTGCTAGCCGGGACAATAATGAGCAGTTCTTC. This chain uses TRBV20-1 with TRBJ2-1; possible D gene TRBD1, 6 bases. The CDR3 extends over 12 amino acids. V dropped 3 bases and J dropped 7 bases, with 10 bases sitting between them. Germline lookup yields CDR1 DFQATT and CDR2 SNEGSKA (reference sequence).

This clonotype came up a few times. This sequence joins TRBV7-8 and TRBJ2-2; D gene unclear. There are 13 residues in the CDR3. The germline V and J ends were trimmed by 5 bases and 8 bases, with 12 bases remaining between them. The germline CDR1 and CDR2 sequences are SGHVS and FQNEAQ. This CDR3 is CASSPRQVGELFF. The CDR3 DNA sequence: TGTGCCAGCAGCCCCCGCCAGGTTGGGGAGCTGTTTTTT.